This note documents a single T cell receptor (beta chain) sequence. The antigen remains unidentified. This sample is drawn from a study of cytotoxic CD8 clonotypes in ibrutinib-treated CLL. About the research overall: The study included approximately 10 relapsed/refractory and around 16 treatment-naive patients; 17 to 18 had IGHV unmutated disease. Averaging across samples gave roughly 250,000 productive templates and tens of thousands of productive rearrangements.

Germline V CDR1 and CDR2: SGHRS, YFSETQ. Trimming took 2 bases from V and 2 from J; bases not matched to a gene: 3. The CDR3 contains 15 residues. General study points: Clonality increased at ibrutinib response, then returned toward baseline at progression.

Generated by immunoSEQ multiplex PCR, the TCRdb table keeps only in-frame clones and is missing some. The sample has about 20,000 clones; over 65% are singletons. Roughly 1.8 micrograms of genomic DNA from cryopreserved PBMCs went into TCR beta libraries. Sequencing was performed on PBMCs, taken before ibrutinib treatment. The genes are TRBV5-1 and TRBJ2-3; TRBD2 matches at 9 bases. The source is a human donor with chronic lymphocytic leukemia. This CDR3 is CASSFSGSDTDTQYF. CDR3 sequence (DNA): TGCGCCAGCAGCTTTAGCGGGAGCGACACAGATACGCAGTATTTT. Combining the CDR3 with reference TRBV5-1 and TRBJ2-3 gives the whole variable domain KAGVTQTPRYLIKTRGQQVTLSCSPISGHRSVSWYQQTPGQGLQFLFEYFSETQRNKGNFPGRFSGRQFSNSRSEMNVSTLELGDSALYLCASSFSGSDTDTQYFGPGTRLTVL.